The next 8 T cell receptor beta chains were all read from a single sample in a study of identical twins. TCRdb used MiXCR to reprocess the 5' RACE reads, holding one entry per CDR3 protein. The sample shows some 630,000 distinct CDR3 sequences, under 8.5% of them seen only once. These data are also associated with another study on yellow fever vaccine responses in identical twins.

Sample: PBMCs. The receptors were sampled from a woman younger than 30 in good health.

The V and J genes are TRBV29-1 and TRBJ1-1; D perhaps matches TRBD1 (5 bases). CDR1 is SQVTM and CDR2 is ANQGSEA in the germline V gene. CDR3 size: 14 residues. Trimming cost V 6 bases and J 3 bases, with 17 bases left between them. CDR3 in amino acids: CSVRTTSGDTEAFF. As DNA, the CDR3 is TGCAGCGTGCGGACAACCTCGGGAGACACTGAAGCTTTCTTT.

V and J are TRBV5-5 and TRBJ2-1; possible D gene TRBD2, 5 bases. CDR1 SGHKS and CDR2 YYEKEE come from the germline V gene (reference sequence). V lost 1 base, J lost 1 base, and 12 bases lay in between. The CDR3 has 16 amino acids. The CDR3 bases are TGTGCCAGCAGCTTGAGGCTTGAGGGTTCCTACAATGAGCAGTTCTTC. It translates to CASSLRLEGSYNEQFF.

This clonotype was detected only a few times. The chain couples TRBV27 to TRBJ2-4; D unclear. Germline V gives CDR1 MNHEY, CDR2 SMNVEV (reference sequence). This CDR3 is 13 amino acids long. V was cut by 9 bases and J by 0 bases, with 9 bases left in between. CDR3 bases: TGTGCCAGTAAAGCTCTAGCCAAAAACATTCAGTACTTC. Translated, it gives CASKALAKNIQYF.

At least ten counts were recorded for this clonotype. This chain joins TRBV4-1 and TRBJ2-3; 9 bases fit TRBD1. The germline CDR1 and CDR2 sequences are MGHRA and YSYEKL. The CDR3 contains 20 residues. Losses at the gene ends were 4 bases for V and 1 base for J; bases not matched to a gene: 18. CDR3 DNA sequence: TGCGCCAGCAGCCCCCGGGACAGGGAATTCGTGCGGGCCCGCACAGATACGCAGTATTTT. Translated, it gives CASSPRDREFVRARTDTQYF.

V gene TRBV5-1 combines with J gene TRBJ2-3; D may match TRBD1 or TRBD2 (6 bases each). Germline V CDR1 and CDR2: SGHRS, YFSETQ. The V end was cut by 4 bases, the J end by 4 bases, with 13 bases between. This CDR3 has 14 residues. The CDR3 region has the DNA TGCGCCAGCAGCCCCTGGGGGGCCGCAGATACGCAGTATTTT. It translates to CASSPWGAADTQYF.

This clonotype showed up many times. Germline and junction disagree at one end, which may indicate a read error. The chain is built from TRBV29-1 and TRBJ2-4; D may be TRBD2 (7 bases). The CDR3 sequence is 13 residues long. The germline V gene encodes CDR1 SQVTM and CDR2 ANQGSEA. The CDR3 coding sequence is TGCAGCGTTGAAGACCAAGGGGGGGGGCGATGGGTCTTC. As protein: CSVEDQGGGRWVF.

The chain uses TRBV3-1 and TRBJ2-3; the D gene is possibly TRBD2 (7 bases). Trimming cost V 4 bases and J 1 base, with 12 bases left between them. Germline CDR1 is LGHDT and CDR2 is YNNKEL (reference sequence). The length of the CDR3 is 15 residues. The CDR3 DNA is TGTGCCAGCAGCCGGGGGGGCAGAGGCACAGATACGCAGTATTTT. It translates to CASSRGGRGTDTQYF.

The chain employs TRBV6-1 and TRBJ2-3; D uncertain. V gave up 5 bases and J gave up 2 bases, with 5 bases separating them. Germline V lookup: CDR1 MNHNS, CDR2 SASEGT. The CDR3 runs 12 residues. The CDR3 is CASSQFTDTQYF. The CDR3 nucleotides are TGTGCCAGCAGTCAGTTCACAGATACGCAGTATTTT.